This T cell receptor beta chain was profiled in a study of T cell repertoires in cytomegalovirus infection. In the study overall: CMV infection plus the matching HLA type was flagged by public TCR beta signatures. Study-wide points: Cumulated frequencies of public TCR beta families served to identify carriers of CMV plus the relevant HLA. Dominant in the ex vivo response were TCR beta clonotypes restricted by HLA-C and specific for CMV.

As for this clonotype: Its antigen is as yet unknown.

The V gene lost 5 bases and the J gene lost 0 bases, with 15 bases spanning the gap. Germline CDR1 reads LGHNA; CDR2 reads YSLEER. The length of the CDR3 is 16 residues. Using its own MiXCR run on the reads, TCRdb lists one record per CDR3 protein. The data hold roughly 310,000 distinct CDR3 sequences, with around a sixth observed a single time. Source material: PBMCs. This chain joins TRBV4-3 and TRBJ2-3; D remains unclear. The receptor was isolated from a human donor in good health (CMV status not recorded). Some clones in this sample may be carry-over from other donors' samples. The CDR3 protein is CASSNTWGISTDTQYF. The CDR3 nucleotides read TGCGCCAGCAGCAACACCTGGGGTATAAGCACAGATACGCAGTATTTT.